This TCR beta chain comes out of a study of cytomegalovirus exposure and HLA in healthy donors. The primer mix had 60 Vbeta and 13 Jbeta primers. Produced via immunoSEQ multiplex PCR; TCRdb's table is partial and in-frame only. There are about 160,000 clones in the sample; roughly 79% occur only once, and approximately 0.89% lies in the top ten. In the case of this clone: The sample carries other DNA sequences with the same CDR3.

V gave up 0 bases and J gave up 1 base, with 7 bases separating them. Germline CDR1 and CDR2: SGDLS and YYNGEE. CDR3 size: 14 residues. The sample taken for sequencing was PBMCs. The sequence came from a woman between 45 and 65 years old in good health and CMV-seropositive. The chain is built from TRBV9 and TRBJ1-1; tentatively, D is TRBD1 (5 bases). This CDR3 is CASSVGTGNTEAFF. The CDR3 DNA reads as TGTGCCAGCAGCGTAGGAACAGGGAACACTGAAGCTTTCTTT.